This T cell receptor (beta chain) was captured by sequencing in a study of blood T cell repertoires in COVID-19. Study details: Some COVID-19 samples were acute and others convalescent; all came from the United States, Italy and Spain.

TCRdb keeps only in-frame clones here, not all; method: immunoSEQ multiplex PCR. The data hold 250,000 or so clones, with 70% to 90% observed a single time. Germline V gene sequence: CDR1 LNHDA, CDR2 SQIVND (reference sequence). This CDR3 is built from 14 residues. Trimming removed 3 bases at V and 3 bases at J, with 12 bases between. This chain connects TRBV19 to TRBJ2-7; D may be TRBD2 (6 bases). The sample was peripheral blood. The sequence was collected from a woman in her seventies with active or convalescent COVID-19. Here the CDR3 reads CASSMSRTNYEQYF. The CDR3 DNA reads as TGTGCCAGTAGTATGTCCCGGACTAACTACGAGCAGTACTTC.